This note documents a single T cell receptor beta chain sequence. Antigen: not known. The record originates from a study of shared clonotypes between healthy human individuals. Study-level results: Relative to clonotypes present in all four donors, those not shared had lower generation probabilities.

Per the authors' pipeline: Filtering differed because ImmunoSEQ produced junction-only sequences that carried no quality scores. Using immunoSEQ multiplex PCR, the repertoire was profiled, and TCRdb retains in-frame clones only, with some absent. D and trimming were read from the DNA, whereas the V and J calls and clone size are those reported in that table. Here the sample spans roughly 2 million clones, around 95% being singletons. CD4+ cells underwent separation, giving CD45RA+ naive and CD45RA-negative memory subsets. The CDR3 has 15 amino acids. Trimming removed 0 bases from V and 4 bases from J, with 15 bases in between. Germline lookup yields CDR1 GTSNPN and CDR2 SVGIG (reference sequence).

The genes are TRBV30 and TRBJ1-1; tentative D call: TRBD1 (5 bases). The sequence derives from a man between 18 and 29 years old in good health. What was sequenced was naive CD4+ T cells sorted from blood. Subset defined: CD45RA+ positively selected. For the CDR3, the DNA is TGTGCCTGGAGTGTTCGGGGCAGGGAGAGCACTGAAGCTTTCTTT. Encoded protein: CAWSVRGRESTEAFF.